These 8 T cell receptor beta chains share one sample of origin, sequenced in a study of graft-versus-host responses after intestinal transplantation. Here immunoSEQ multiplex PCR was the method, and the copy in TCRdb shows in-frame clones only, minus some. The sample has approximately 7,000 clones, 75% to 90% seen once. Sequencing was performed on PBMCs, taken approximately 80 days after transplant. Receptor source: a human patient who received an intestinal transplant, so some T cells may come from the graft donor.

The chain couples TRBV28 to TRBJ1-5, with 7 positions matching TRBD1. The CDR3 has 17 residues. Per germline, CDR1 MDHEN and CDR2 SYDVKM. Trimming cost V 4 bases and J 4 bases; bases outside gene matches: 13. Written as DNA, the CDR3 is TGTGCCAGCAGTTCCGGGAGACAGGGCGGTACTAATCAGCCCCAGCATTTT. It encodes CASSSGRQGGTNQPQHF.

The CDR3 DNA reads TGTGCCAGCAGCTTGAGGGCGGGACAAAACATTCAGTACTTC. Encoded protein: CASSLRAGQNIQYF. V and J are TRBV7-2 and TRBJ2-4, with D perhaps TRBD2 (6 bases). The CDR3 has 14 amino acids. The ends were cut back, 3 bases at V and 5 bases at J, with 11 bases in the middle. Germline values: CDR1 SGHTA, CDR2 FQGNSA.

The J gene is TRBJ2-4, the V gene TRBV29-1; 7 bases align to TRBD1. The trim removed 6 bases at V and 8 bases at J, leaving 28 bases unmatched. Germline CDR1 and CDR2: SQVTM and ANQGSEA. This CDR3 comprises 19 residues. The CDR3 coding sequence is TGCAGCGTAGACCTCCCCTCGGGGACAGTCACGCTGCTAGGAGACATTCAGTACTTC. It encodes CSVDLPSGTVTLLGDIQYF.

The gene calls are TRBV6-1 and TRBJ1-5; D gene ambiguous. The germline V and J ends were trimmed by 5 bases and 1 base, with 6 bases remaining between them. Germline V CDR1 and CDR2: MNHNS, SASEGT. The CDR3 is made up of 13 amino acids. DNA for the CDR3: TGTGCCAGCAGTTATGGCAGCAATCAGCCCCAGCATTTT. Residues: CASSYGSNQPQHF.

This sequence joins TRBV27 and TRBJ1-1; D may be TRBD1 (6 bases). Germline CDR1 MNHEY, CDR2 SMNVEV (reference sequence). This CDR3 is built from 15 residues. The V end lost 2 bases, the J end lost 4 bases, and 14 bases lay between the germline ends. CDR3 in DNA: TGTGCCAGCAGTTTAGGGGGCCAGGGTTCCACTGAAGCTTTCTTT. Its translation: CASSLGGQGSTEAFF.

In its sample, this clone was seen once. This rearrangement joins TRBV19 to TRBJ2-5; 7 positions agree with TRBD2. V lost 4 bases, J lost 2 bases, and 4 bases stayed unmatched. Germline V gives CDR1 LNHDA, CDR2 SQIVND (reference sequence). The CDR3 spans 14 residues. CDR3 in DNA: TGTGCCAGTAGTAAGGTCGGGAGGCAAGAGACCCAGTACTTC. It specifies CASSKVGRQETQYF. Complete variable domain (other parts from reference TRBV19 and TRBJ2-5): DGGITQSPKYLFRKEGQNVTLSCEQNLNHDAMYWYRQDPGQGLRLIYYSQIVNDFQKGDIAEGYSVSREKKESFPLTVTSAQKNPTAFYLCASSKVGRQETQYFGPGTRLLVL.

The V gene is TRBV7-9, the J gene TRBJ2-2, with D uncertain. CDR3 length: 13 amino acids. V was cut by 0 bases and J by 7 bases, with 6 bases left in between. CDR1 and CDR2 (germline): SEHNR, FQNEAQ (reference sequence). As DNA, the CDR3 is TGTGCCAGCAGCTTAGCGCCCGGCGGGGAGCTGTTTTTT. It codes for CASSLAPGGELFF.

The genes are TRBV5-1 and TRBJ1-1; D is possibly TRBD1 (6 bases). This CDR3 has 15 amino acids. V shed 3 bases and J shed 4 bases, with 16 bases lying between them. Germline CDR1 is SGHRS and CDR2 is YFSETQ. This chain's CDR3 is CASSWPLEGGTEAFF. CDR3 nucleotides: TGCGCCAGCAGCTGGCCTTTGGAGGGGGGCACTGAAGCTTTCTTT. The complete variable domain, with remaining parts taken from reference TRBV5-1 and TRBJ1-1, reads KAGVTQTPRYLIKTRGQQVTLSCSPISGHRSVSWYQQTPGQGLQFLFEYFSETQRNKGNFPGRFSGRQFSNSRSEMNVSTLELGDSALYLCASSWPLEGGTEAFFGQGTRLTVV.